Described below is a single T cell receptor (beta chain) sequence and its context. The antigen is unknown. These data belong to a study of shared clonotypes between healthy human individuals. General study results and limits: It was anticipated that sequencing depth would influence how many clonotypes donors shared. Larger estimated richness was generally seen in naive subsets than in memory subsets. Some naive CD4 clonotypes, around 5%, turned up in common across a few donors. Non-shared clonotypes showed lower generation probabilities than clonotypes common to all four donors.

It was CD45RO-negative cells, positively selected for CCR7, that made up naive CD8 cells, with terminally differentiated effector memory CD45RA+ cells excluded. Sequenced by immunoSEQ multiplex PCR; TCRdb stores in-frame clones only, minus some. In the table there are more than 600,000 clones, roughly nine tenths of which are singletons. V was pared by 1 base and J by 3 bases, with 16 bases between. The germline CDR1 and CDR2 sequences are SGHDN and FVKESK. There are 17 residues in the CDR3. The sample consisted of naive CD8+ T cells sorted from blood. V is TRBV14 and J is TRBJ2-1, with a weak D call TRBD2 (6 bases). This TCR was sampled from a man aged 30 to 39 in good health. The CDR3 loop is CASSQGPGWEDYNEQFF. The CDR3 DNA reads as TGTGCCAGCAGCCAAGGTCCTGGGTGGGAGGACTACAATGAGCAGTTCTTC.